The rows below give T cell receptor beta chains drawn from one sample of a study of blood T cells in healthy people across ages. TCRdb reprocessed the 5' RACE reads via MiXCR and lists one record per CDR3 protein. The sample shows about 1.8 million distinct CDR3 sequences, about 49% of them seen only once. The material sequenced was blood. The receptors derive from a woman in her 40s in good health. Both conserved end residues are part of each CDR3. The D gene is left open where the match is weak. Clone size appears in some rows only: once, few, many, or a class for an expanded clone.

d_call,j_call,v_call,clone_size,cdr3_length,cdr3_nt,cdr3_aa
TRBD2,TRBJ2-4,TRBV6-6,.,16,TGTGCCAGCAGTTACCCGGGGAGGGATAGGACAAACATTCAGTACTTC,CASSYPGRDRTNIQYF
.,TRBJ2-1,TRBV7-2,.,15,TGTGCCAGCAGCTTAGGGCGACAGCTACTCAATGAGCAGTTCTTC,CASSLGRQLLNEQFF
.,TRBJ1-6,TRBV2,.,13,TGTGCCAGCACGTGGACGGGGGGCTCACCCCTCCACTTT,CASTWTGGSPLHF
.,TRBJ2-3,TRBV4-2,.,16,TGTGCCAGCGGCCAAGATATGGGCAGAAGCACAGATACGCAGTATTTT,CASGQDMGRSTDTQYF
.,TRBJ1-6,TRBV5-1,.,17,TGCGCCAGCAGCTACGGGACGGATAACTCCTATAATTCACCCCTCCACTTT,CASSYGTDNSYNSPLHF
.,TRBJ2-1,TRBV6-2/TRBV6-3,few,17,TGTGCCAGCAGTTATCGTGGCGCGGGGAGTTCCTACAATGAGCAGTTCTTC,CASSYRGAGSSYNEQFF
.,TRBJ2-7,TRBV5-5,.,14,TGTGCCAGCAGCTTGGGCCTCCTATCCGGCGAGCAGTACTTC,CASSLGLLSGEQYF
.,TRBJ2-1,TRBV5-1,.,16,TGCGCCAGCAGCTTGGTCCCCGCGGTTTCCTACAATGAGCAGTTCTTC,CASSLVPAVSYNEQFF
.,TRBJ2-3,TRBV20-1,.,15,TGCAGTGCAGAGGGCCCGGGACCTTACACAGATACGCAGTATTTT,CSAEGPGPYTDTQYF
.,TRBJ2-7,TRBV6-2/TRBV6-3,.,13,TGTGCCAGCAGTGGCGGGGCAGGGTCCGAGCAGTACTTC,CASSGGAGSEQYF
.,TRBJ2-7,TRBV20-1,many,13,TGCAGTGCTAGGGCAGGGGAAGCCTACGAGCAGTACTTC,CSARAGEAYEQYF
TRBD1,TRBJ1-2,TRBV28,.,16,TGTGCCAGCAGTCCCGCCCATGCAGGGGGATTATATGGCTACACCTTC,CASSPAHAGGLYGYTF
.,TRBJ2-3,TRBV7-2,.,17,TGTGCCAGCAGCTCCCCCCGGGCAGACCGGTTTGGAGATACGCAGTATTTT,CASSSPRADRFGDTQYF
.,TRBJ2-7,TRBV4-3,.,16,TGCGCCAGCAGCCAAGATAGGGCAGGGACCCCCTACGAGCAGTACTTC,CASSQDRAGTPYEQYF
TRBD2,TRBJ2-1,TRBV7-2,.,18,TGTGCCAGCAGCTCGAGGGTCGTAGCGGGGGGGATCGGGGATGAGCAGTTCTTC,CASSSRVVAGGIGDEQFF
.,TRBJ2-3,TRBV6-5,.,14,TGTGCCAGCAGTCGTACAAATGGACGAGATACGCAGTATTTT,CASSRTNGRDTQYF
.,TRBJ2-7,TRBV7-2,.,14,TGTGCCAGCAGCTCCCGCAGGGGAAACTACGAGCAGTACTTC,CASSSRRGNYEQYF
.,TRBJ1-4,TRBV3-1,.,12,TGTGCCAGCAGCCCCAACAGGGAAAAACTGTTTTTT,CASSPNREKLFF
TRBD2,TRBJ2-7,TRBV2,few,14,TGTGCCAGCAGTGAAATCGGGGGGGCCTACGAGCAGTACTTC,CASSEIGGAYEQYF
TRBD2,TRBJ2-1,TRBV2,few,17,TGTGCCAGCAGAGGGGCTACTAGCGCTCGCTCCTACAATGAGCAGTTCTTC,CASRGATSARSYNEQFF
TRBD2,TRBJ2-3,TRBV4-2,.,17,TGTGCCAGCAGCCGAGACGGCCTAGCGGGGAACACAGATACGCAGTATTTT,CASSRDGLAGNTDTQYF
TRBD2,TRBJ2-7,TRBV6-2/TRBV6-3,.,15,TGTGCCAGCAGTTACGTCGGGGGGACTTCAAACGAGCAGTACTTC,CASSYVGGTSNEQYF